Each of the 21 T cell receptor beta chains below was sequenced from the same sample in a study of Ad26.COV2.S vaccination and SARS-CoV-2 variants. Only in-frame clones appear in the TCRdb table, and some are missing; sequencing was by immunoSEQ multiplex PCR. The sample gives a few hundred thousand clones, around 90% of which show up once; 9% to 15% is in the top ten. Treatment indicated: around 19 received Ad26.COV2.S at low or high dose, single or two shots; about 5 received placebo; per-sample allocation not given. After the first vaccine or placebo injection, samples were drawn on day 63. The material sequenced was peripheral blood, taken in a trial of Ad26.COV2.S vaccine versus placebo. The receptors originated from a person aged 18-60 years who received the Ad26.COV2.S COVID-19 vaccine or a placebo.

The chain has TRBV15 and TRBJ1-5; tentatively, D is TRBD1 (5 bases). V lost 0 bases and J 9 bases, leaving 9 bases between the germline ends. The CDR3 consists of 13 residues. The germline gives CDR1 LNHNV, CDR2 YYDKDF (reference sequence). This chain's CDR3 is CATSRDGGSPQHF. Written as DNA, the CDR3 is TGTGCCACCAGCAGAGATGGGGGATCGCCCCAGCATTTT.

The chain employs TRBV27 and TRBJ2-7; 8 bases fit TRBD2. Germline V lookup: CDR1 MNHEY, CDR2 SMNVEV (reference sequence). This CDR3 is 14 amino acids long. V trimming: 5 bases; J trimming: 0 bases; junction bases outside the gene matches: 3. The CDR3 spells CASSPLADSYEQYF. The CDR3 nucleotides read TGTGCCAGCAGTCCACTAGCGGACTCCTACGAGCAGTACTTC.

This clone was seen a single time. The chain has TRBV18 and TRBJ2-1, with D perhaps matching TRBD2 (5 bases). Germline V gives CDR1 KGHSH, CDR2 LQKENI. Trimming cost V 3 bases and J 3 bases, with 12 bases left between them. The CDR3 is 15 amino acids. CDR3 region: CASSPPNGVYNEQFF. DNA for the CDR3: TGTGCCAGCTCACCCCCTAACGGGGTCTACAATGAGCAGTTCTTC.

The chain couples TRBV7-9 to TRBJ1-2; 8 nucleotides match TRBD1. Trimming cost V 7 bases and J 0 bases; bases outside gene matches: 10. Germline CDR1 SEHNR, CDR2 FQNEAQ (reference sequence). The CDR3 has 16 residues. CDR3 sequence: CASTLSQGGPNYGYTF. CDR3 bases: TGTGCCAGCACCTTGTCACAGGGGGGACCTAACTATGGCTACACCTTC.

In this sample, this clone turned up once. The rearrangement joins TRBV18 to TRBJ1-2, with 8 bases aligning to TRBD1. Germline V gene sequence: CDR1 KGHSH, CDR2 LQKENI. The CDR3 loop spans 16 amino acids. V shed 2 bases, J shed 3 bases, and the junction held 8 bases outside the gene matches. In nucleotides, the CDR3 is TGTGCCAGCTCACCATCAGGGGGCAGGTTTGACTATGGCTACACCTTC. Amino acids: CASSPSGGRFDYGYTF.

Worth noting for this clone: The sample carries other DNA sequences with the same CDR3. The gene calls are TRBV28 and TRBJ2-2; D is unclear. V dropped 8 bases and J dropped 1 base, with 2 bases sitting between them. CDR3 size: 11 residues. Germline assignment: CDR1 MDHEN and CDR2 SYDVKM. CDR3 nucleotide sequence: TGTGCCAGCCGGAACACCGGGGAGCTGTTTTTT. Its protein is CASRNTGELFF.

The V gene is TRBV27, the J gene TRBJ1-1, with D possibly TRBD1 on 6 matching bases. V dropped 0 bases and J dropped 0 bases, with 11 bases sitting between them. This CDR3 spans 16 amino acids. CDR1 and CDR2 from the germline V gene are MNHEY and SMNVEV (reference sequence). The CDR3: CASSLSDSLMNTEAFF. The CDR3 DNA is TGTGCCAGCAGTTTATCGGACAGCCTTATGAACACTGAAGCTTTCTTT.

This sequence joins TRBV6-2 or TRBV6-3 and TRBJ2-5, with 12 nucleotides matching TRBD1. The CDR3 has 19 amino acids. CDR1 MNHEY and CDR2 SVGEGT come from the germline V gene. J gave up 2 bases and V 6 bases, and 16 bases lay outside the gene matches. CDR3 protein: CASSHTGTGGPRWQETQYF. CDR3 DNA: TGTGCCAGCAGCCATACCGGGACAGGGGGCCCGCGGTGGCAAGAGACCCAGTACTTC.

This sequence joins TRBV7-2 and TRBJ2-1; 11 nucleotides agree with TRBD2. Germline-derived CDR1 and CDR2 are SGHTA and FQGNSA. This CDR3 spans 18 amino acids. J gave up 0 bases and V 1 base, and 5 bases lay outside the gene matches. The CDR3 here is CASSLESLAGGSYNEQFF. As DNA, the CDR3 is TGTGCCAGCAGCTTAGAGTCTCTAGCGGGAGGCTCCTACAATGAGCAGTTCTTC.

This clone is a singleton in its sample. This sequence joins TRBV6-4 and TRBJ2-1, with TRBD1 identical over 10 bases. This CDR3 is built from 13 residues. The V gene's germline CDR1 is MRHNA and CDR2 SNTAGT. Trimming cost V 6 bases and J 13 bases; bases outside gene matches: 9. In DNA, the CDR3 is TGTGCCAGCAGCGCGGACAGGGGGAGAGAACAGTTCTTC. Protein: CASSADRGREQFF.

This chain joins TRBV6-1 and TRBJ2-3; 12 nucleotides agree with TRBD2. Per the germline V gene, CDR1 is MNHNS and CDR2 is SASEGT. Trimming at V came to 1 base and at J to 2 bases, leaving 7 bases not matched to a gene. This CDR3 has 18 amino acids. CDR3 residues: CASSEGTSGTATTDTQYF. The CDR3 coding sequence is TGTGCCAGCAGTGAAGGGACTAGCGGGACCGCGACCACAGATACGCAGTATTTT.

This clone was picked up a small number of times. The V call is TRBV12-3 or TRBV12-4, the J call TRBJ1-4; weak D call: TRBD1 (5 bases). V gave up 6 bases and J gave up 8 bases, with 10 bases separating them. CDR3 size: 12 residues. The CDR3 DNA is TGTGCCAGCAGCGGCGGGGGGGAAAAACTGTTTTTT. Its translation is CASSGGGEKLFF.

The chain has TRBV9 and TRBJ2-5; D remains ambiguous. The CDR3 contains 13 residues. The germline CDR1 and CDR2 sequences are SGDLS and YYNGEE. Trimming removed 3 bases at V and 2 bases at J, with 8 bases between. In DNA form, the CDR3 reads TGTGCCAGCAGCGGGGCCAATCAAGAGACCCAGTACTTC. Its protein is CASSGANQETQYF.

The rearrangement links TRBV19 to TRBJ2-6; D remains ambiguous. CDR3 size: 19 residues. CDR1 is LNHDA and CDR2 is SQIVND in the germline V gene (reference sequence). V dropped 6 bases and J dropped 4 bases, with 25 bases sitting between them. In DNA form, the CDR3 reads TGTGCCAGTAGCCAACACGGTGGGTTGGATAAACTCGGGGCCAACGTCCTGACTTTC. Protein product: CASSQHGGLDKLGANVLTF.

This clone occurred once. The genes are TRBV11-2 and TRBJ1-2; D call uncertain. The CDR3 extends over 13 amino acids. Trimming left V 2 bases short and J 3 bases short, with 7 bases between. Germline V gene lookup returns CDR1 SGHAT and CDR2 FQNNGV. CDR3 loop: CASSLNSDYGYTF. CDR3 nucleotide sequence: TGTGCCAGCAGCTTAAACAGTGACTATGGCTACACCTTC.

CDR3: CASSRGTSGSSYEQYF. The DNA of the CDR3 is TGTGCCAGCAGCCGAGGGACTAGCGGGAGCTCCTACGAGCAGTACTTC. This chain joins TRBV7-9 and TRBJ2-7, with TRBD2 matching 14 bases. After removal of 5 bases from V and 0 bases from J, the junction contained 3 bases not matched to a gene. CDR1 is SEHNR and CDR2 is FQNEAQ in the germline V gene (reference sequence). The CDR3 is 16 residues long.

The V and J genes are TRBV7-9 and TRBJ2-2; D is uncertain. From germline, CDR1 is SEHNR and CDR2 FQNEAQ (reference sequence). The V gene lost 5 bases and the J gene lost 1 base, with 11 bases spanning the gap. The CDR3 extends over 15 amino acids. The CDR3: CASSPRRENTGELFF. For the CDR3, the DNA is TGTGCCAGCAGCCCGAGGAGAGAGAACACCGGGGAGCTGTTTTTT.

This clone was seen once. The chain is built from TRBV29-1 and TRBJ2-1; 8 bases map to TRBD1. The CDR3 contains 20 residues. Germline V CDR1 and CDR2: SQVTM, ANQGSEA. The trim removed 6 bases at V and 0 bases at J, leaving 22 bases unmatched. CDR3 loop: CSVQGYRDRTIRHSYNEQFF. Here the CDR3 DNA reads TGCAGCGTCCAGGGATACCGGGACAGGACCATTAGACACTCCTACAATGAGCAGTTCTTC.

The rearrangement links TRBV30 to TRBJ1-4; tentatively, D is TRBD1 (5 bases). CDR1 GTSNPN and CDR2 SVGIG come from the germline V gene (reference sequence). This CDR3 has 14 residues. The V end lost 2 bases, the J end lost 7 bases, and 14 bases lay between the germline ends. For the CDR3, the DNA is TGTGCCTGGAGTTTAGTAGGGGTCAGTGAAAAACTGTTTTTT. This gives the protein CAWSLVGVSEKLFF. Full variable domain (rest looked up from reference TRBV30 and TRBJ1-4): SQTIHQWPATLVQPVGSPLSLECTVEGTSNPNLYWYRQAAGRGLQLLFYSVGIGQISSEVPQNLSASRPQDRQFILSSKKLLLSDSGFYLCAWSLVGVSEKLFFGSGTQLSVL.

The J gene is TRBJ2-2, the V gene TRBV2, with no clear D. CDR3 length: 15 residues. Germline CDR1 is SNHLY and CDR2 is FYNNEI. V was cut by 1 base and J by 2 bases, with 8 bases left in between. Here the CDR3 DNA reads TGTGCCAGCAGTGAAGGTCGGATAAACACCGGGGAGCTGTTTTTT. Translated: CASSEGRINTGELFF. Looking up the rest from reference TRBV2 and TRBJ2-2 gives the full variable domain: EPEVTQTPSHQVTQMGQEVILRCVPISNHLYFYWYRQILGQKVEFLVSFYNNEISEKSEIFDDQFSVERPDGSNFTLKIRSTKLEDSAMYFCASSEGRINTGELFFGEGSRLTVL.

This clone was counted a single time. This chain's CDR3 is CASIVRPGANVLTF. The CDR3 DNA is TGTGCCAGCATTGTCAGACCCGGGGCCAACGTCCTGACTTTC. The V gene is TRBV7-2, the J gene TRBJ2-6; D is unclear. V was cut by 7 bases and J by 4 bases, with 11 bases left in between. The CDR3 sequence is 14 residues long. Looked up from germline, CDR1 is SGHTA and CDR2 is FQGNSA.